Shown below are 15 T cell receptor beta chains from a single sample sequenced in a study of spatial heterogeneity in lung cancer. Indicated time point: sample taken at primary tumor resection. MiXCR, run by TCRdb on the 5' RACE reads, gives a single entry per CDR3 protein. Among some 6,500 distinct CDR3 sequences listed, 14% were seen once. For these receptors, no antigen is known. Overall study results and limits: Within tumors, counts of expanded alpha and beta TCRs tracked tumor mutation counts.

The input for sequencing was lung tumor tissue, taken at surgery. The source of these receptors is a male donor with early-stage non-small cell lung cancer.

This clonotype is termed medium-sized. The CDR3 reads CASSKQGEGRANEQFF. The CDR3 coding sequence is TGTGCCAGTAGTAAACAGGGGGAGGGCCGTGCGAATGAGCAGTTCTTC. The rearrangement uses TRBV19 and TRBJ2-1; D might be TRBD1 (8 bases). V dropped 4 bases and J dropped 7 bases, with 20 bases sitting between them. Looked up from germline, CDR1 is LNHDA and CDR2 is SQIVND (reference sequence). The CDR3 is made up of 16 amino acids.

This clonotype is medium-sized in the sample. J is TRBJ2-2 and V is TRBV7-6; D gene ambiguous. There are 12 residues in the CDR3. The ends were cut back, 3 bases at V and 4 bases at J, with 3 bases in the middle. Germline values: CDR1 SGHVS, CDR2 FNYEAQ. CDR3 bases: TGTGCCAGCAGCTTTGTCACCGGGGAGCTGTTTTTT. Protein: CASSFVTGELFF.

This clonotype was picked up many times. This chain links TRBV6-5 with TRBJ2-2; D ambiguous. CDR1 and CDR2 (germline): MNHEY, SVGAGI. This CDR3 contains 16 residues. V was pared by 2 bases and J by 2 bases, with 12 bases between. The CDR3 nucleotides are TGTGCCAGCAGTTACATGGCAGTCGGTAACACCGGGGAGCTGTTTTTT. Protein product: CASSYMAVGNTGELFF.

V usage is TRBV5-1 and J usage is TRBJ2-4, with D tentatively TRBD1 (6 bases). The CDR3 runs to 13 residues. Trimming pared 0 bases from V and 7 bases from J, leaving 8 bases between. Looked up from germline, CDR1 is SGHRS and CDR2 is YFSETQ. Here the CDR3 reads CASSLERGNIQYF. CDR3 DNA: TGCGCCAGCAGCTTGGAAAGGGGGAACATTCAGTACTTC.

This clonotype was detected many times. The chain has TRBV25-1 and TRBJ2-7, with D possibly being TRBD2 (5 bases). The CDR3 totals 18 residues. CDR1 MGHDK and CDR2 SYGVNS come from the germline V gene. Trimming left V 1 base short and J 7 bases short, with 26 bases between. Here the CDR3 reads CASSEWGTASRPQFEQYF. As DNA, the CDR3 is TGTGCCAGCAGTGAATGGGGAACGGCTAGCCGCCCTCAATTTGAGCAGTACTTC.

This clonotype occurred many times. This rearrangement joins TRBV28 to TRBJ2-7; 10 nucleotides match TRBD2. Trimming removed 5 bases from V and 5 bases from J; junction bases left unmatched: 15. Germline loops: CDR1 MDHEN, CDR2 SYDVKM. This CDR3 has 17 residues. The DNA for the CDR3 is TGTGCCAGCAGTCCTCCACCCGGGCTAGCGGGAGAAAACGAGCAGTACTTC. Amino acid sequence: CASSPPPGLAGENEQYF.

This clonotype was seen at least ten times. The rearrangement links TRBV11-2 to TRBJ2-1; 7 nucleotides match TRBD1. In germline, CDR1 is SGHAT, CDR2 FQNNGV. V lost 8 bases and J lost 7; bases outside the gene matches: 11. The CDR3 runs 14 residues. In DNA, the CDR3 is TGTGCCAGCGGGCCGACAGGGCAGGGAAATGAGCAGTTCTTC. Translation gives CASGPTGQGNEQFF.

This clonotype is judged medium-sized. The chain combines TRBV6-5 with TRBJ1-3, with D unclear. This CDR3 contains 12 residues. CDR1 and CDR2 (germline): MNHEY, SVGAGI. V was pared by 6 bases and J by 3 bases, with 6 bases between. CDR3 loop: CASRNYGNTIYF. The CDR3 DNA follows: TGTGCCAGCAGAAACTATGGAAACACCATATATTTT.

By share, this clonotype counts as medium-sized (0.01 to 0.1%). V is TRBV7-2 and J is TRBJ2-1; 9 positions agree with TRBD2. The germline V gene has CDR1 SGHTA and CDR2 FQGNSA. J lost 9 bases, V lost 3 bases, and 6 bases had no gene match. The CDR3 runs to 14 residues. The CDR3 loop is CASSLETSGGEQFF. The CDR3 DNA reads as TGTGCCAGCAGCTTGGAGACTAGCGGAGGTGAGCAGTTCTTC.

This clonotype is labeled medium-sized. The chain employs TRBV11-1 and TRBJ2-1, with D hard to call. Germline lookup yields CDR1 SGHAT and CDR2 FQDESV (reference sequence). Trimming took 1 base from V and 5 from J, leaving 6 bases between them. This CDR3 spans 13 amino acids. The CDR3 DNA follows: TGTGCCAGCAGCTTAGTTCTGGACAATGAGCAGTTCTTC. Amino acid sequence: CASSLVLDNEQFF.

The chain links TRBV7-9 to TRBJ1-1, with TRBD1 matching 7 bases. V lost 1 base, J lost 14 bases, and 4 bases stayed unmatched. The CDR3 length is 11 residues. Germline CDR1 SEHNR, CDR2 FQNEAQ (reference sequence). The CDR3 sequence is CASSLGQGRFF. The CDR3 DNA reads TGTGCCAGCAGCTTAGGACAGGGACGCTTCTTT.

This clonotype is categorized as medium-sized. The chain couples TRBV28 to TRBJ1-2, with D perhaps TRBD1 (5 bases). V lost 7 bases, J lost 4 bases, and 22 bases lay in between. The CDR3 extends over 16 amino acids. Germline-derived CDR1 and CDR2 are MDHEN and SYDVKM. The CDR3 reads CASMAGDRSKGYGYTF. In DNA form, the CDR3 reads TGTGCCAGCATGGCCGGGGACCGAAGTAAGGGCTATGGCTACACCTTC.

This clonotype is deemed medium-sized. This chain joins TRBV27 and TRBJ2-7; 7 nucleotides agree with TRBD2. The V segment lost 5 bases and the J segment 4 bases; nucleotides outside the gene matches: 11. The CDR3 covers 15 residues. From germline, CDR1 is MNHEY and CDR2 SMNVEV (reference sequence). This CDR3 is CASSRQWRGGYEQYF. The DNA of the CDR3 is TGTGCCAGCAGTCGCCAATGGCGCGGGGGATACGAGCAGTACTTC.

The sample holds many counts of this clonotype. The V gene is TRBV7-2, the J gene TRBJ2-5, with D perhaps matching TRBD1 (5 bases). The CDR3 is 14 amino acids. The V end was cut by 5 bases, the J end by 7 bases, with 17 bases between. CDR1 and CDR2 (germline): SGHTA, FQGNSA. Written as DNA, the CDR3 is TGTGCCAGCAGCCTAGGGCGCCACCAGGGGACCCAGTACTTC. It translates to CASSLGRHQGTQYF.

This clonotype is labeled as medium-sized. The J gene is TRBJ2-2, the V gene TRBV10-1; D call uncertain. This CDR3 has 13 amino acids. The germline gives CDR1 WNHNN, CDR2 SYGVQD (reference sequence). V shed 6 bases and J shed 0 bases, with 5 bases lying between them. The CDR3 DNA is TGCGCCAGCAGGGACGCGAACACCGGGGAGCTGTTTTTT. This translates into CASRDANTGELFF.